The present T cell receptor beta chain was sequenced within a study of vaccination effects on CD4 cells after COVID-19. Peptide-pool stimulation followed by sequencing identified expanded antigen-specific CD4+ clonotypes in the ViraFEST assay. The culture ran for less than 12 days, and then CD4+ T cells were isolated. In the cultures, half the medium was exchanged for IL-2 medium on days 3 and 7. Sequencing was performed with immunoSEQ multiplex PCR; in TCRdb, only in-frame clones are kept and a portion is missing. The table shows about 20,000 clones, with approximately 70% occurring only once. V shed 11 bases and J shed 7 bases, with 15 bases lying between them. CDR1 is ENHRY and CDR2 is SYGVKD in the germline V gene. CDR3 length equals 12 residues. On this clone itself: What it binds is not known.

The sample was CD4+ T cells from PBMCs cultured with HCoV-229E spike peptides, taken before COVID-19 vaccination. The chain employs TRBV10-3 and TRBJ2-1, with D possibly TRBD2 on 7 matching bases. This sequence was found in a human donor who received a COVID-19 vaccine. For the CDR3, the DNA is TGTGCCGCCACAGGGAGGGGGAATGAGCAGTTCTTC. Translated, it gives CAATGRGNEQFF.